Listed below are T cell receptor beta chains from one sample, sequenced in a study of chemoradiotherapy in HPV16-positive cancers. TCRdb's table, derived via immunoSEQ multiplex PCR, lists solely in-frame clones and lacks some. The sample includes approximately 15,000 clones, over 70% seen only once; the top ten take 9.6%. This material was collected from a patient who underwent chemoradiotherapy. These receptors all come from a human donor with HPV-associated anogenital cancer. Both conserved end residues are part of each CDR3. Fields, in order: clone size, D gene, J gene, V gene, CDR3 DNA, CDR3 protein. D genes are given only for firm matches. Clone size is not always given. Where it is, it says once, few, many or a class for expanded clones.

abundance: .; d_gene: TRBD2; j_gene: TRBJ2-7; v_gene: TRBV9; CDR3nt: TGTGCCAGCAGCCGCGGGGGAACCCCCTACGAGCAGTACTTC; CDR3aa: CASSRGGTPYEQYF
abundance: .; d_gene: TRBD1; j_gene: TRBJ1-6; v_gene: TRBV4-2; CDR3nt: TGTGCCAGCAGCCAGGATCCGTCGACAGGGCGGACTTCACCCCTCCACTTT; CDR3aa: CASSQDPSTGRTSPLHF
abundance: .; d_gene: .; j_gene: TRBJ2-1; v_gene: TRBV28; CDR3nt: TGTGCCAGCAGAGCCGGGGGACGAGGGCAGTTCTTC; CDR3aa: CASRAGGRGQFF
abundance: .; d_gene: .; j_gene: TRBJ2-5; v_gene: TRBV7-6; CDR3nt: TGTGCCAGCAGCTTGTGGGGGCCCCAAGAGACCCAGTACTTC; CDR3aa: CASSLWGPQETQYF
abundance: .; d_gene: TRBD1; j_gene: TRBJ1-1; v_gene: TRBV7-9; CDR3nt: TGTGCCAGCAGCTTAGGACAGGGGCCAAATGAAGCTTTCTTT; CDR3aa: CASSLGQGPNEAFF
abundance: .; d_gene: .; j_gene: TRBJ2-3; v_gene: TRBV29-1; CDR3nt: TGCAGCGTTGAAGCGACAGCACCGACTAGCACAGATACGCAGTATTTT; CDR3aa: CSVEATAPTSTDTQYF
abundance: .; d_gene: TRBD1; j_gene: TRBJ1-1; v_gene: TRBV7-2; CDR3nt: TGTGCCAGCAGCCTGGACAGGGGCACTGAAGCTTTCTTT; CDR3aa: CASSLDRGTEAFF
abundance: few; d_gene: TRBD1; j_gene: TRBJ2-7; v_gene: TRBV5-1; CDR3nt: TGCGCCAGCAGCTTGGACAGGGGTTACGAGCAGTACTTC; CDR3aa: CASSLDRGYEQYF
abundance: .; d_gene: .; j_gene: TRBJ2-7; v_gene: TRBV30; CDR3nt: TGTGCCTGGAGACCCTCCTGGTCCTACGAGCAGTACTTC; CDR3aa: CAWRPSWSYEQYF
abundance: .; d_gene: .; j_gene: TRBJ2-7; v_gene: TRBV9; CDR3nt: TGTGCCAGTGGGGAGGGGGACTCCTACGAGCAGTACTTC; CDR3aa: CASGEGDSYEQYF
abundance: .; d_gene: .; j_gene: TRBJ1-2; v_gene: TRBV19; CDR3nt: TGTGCCAGTAGTACCAGCCCGGGAGCTCCTAACTATGGCTACACCTTC; CDR3aa: CASSTSPGAPNYGYTF
abundance: .; d_gene: TRBD1; j_gene: TRBJ1-2; v_gene: TRBV10-3; CDR3nt: TGTGCCATCAGTGAAGGGACAGCCCCTAATTATGGCTACACCTTC; CDR3aa: CAISEGTAPNYGYTF
abundance: few; d_gene: TRBD1; j_gene: TRBJ2-2; v_gene: TRBV28; CDR3nt: TGTGCCAGCAGTGGGACAGGGGAATGGGAGCTGTTTTTT; CDR3aa: CASSGTGEWELFF
abundance: .; d_gene: .; j_gene: TRBJ2-7; v_gene: TRBV6-6; CDR3nt: TGTGCCAGCAGGATTAGGACCTACGAGCAGTACTTC; CDR3aa: CASRIRTYEQYF
abundance: .; d_gene: TRBD1; j_gene: TRBJ1-1; v_gene: TRBV29-1; CDR3nt: TGCAGCGGGGGACAGGTGACCACTGAAGCTTTCTTT; CDR3aa: CSGGQVTTEAFF
abundance: .; d_gene: TRBD1; j_gene: TRBJ1-1; v_gene: TRBV19; CDR3nt: TGTGCCAGTAGCAGGGACAGGAGGAACACTGAAGCTTTCTTT; CDR3aa: CASSRDRRNTEAFF
abundance: .; d_gene: .; j_gene: TRBJ1-3; v_gene: TRBV7-2; CDR3nt: TGTGCCAGCAGCCTGGGACAAGCCTCTGGAAACACCATATATTTT; CDR3aa: CASSLGQASGNTIYF
abundance: .; d_gene: TRBD1; j_gene: TRBJ1-6; v_gene: TRBV2; CDR3nt: TGTGCCAGCAGTGGCCGACAGGGTGGTTCACCCCTCCACTTT; CDR3aa: CASSGRQGGSPLHF
abundance: once; d_gene: .; j_gene: TRBJ1-2; v_gene: TRBV7-9; CDR3nt: TGTGCCAGCAGCCTAGGGGGGGGCTATGGCTACACCTTC; CDR3aa: CASSLGGGYGYTF
abundance: few; d_gene: .; j_gene: TRBJ1-2; v_gene: TRBV7-2; CDR3nt: TGTGCCAGCAGCTTAAACCCGGGCTATGGCTACACCTTC; CDR3aa: CASSLNPGYGYTF
abundance: .; d_gene: .; j_gene: TRBJ1-2; v_gene: TRBV5-5; CDR3nt: TGTGCCAGCAGCTTGGATCGGGGGGGTGGCTATGGCTACACCTTC; CDR3aa: CASSLDRGGGYGYTF
abundance: .; d_gene: .; j_gene: TRBJ2-7; v_gene: TRBV28; CDR3nt: TGTGCCAGCAGTTTAATCGGACACCCCACACGGGGCTACGAGCAGTACTTC; CDR3aa: CASSLIGHPTRGYEQYF
abundance: .; d_gene: .; j_gene: TRBJ1-1; v_gene: TRBV10-3; CDR3nt: TGTGCCATCAGTGAGCGGTTAACTGAAGCTTTCTTT; CDR3aa: CAISERLTEAFF
abundance: .; d_gene: .; j_gene: TRBJ1-1; v_gene: TRBV7-8; CDR3nt: TGTGCCAGCAGCCCCTGGGGAGGGGATACAGTTTTCTTT; CDR3aa: CASSPWGGDTVFF
abundance: .; d_gene: .; j_gene: TRBJ2-7; v_gene: TRBV16; CDR3nt: TGTGCCAGCAGCCATTATAGAAGCTCCTACGAGCAGTACTTC; CDR3aa: CASSHYRSSYEQYF
abundance: .; d_gene: .; j_gene: TRBJ2-7; v_gene: TRBV10-3; CDR3nt: TGTGCCATCAGTGAGTCGAACTCAGTCAGGGGGGACTACGAGCAGTACTTC; CDR3aa: CAISESNSVRGDYEQYF
abundance: .; d_gene: .; j_gene: TRBJ2-7; v_gene: TRBV4-2; CDR3nt: TGTGCCAGCAGCCAAGATCACGAGACCTACGAGCAGTACTTC; CDR3aa: CASSQDHETYEQYF
abundance: once; d_gene: .; j_gene: TRBJ2-3; v_gene: TRBV4-2; CDR3nt: TGTGCCAGCAGCCGTAGTGCAGATACGCAGTATTTT; CDR3aa: CASSRSADTQYF
abundance: .; d_gene: .; j_gene: TRBJ1-2; v_gene: TRBV4-3; CDR3nt: TGCGCCAGCAGCCAAGTTCACGCCGCTTCGGATGGCTACACCTTC; CDR3aa: CASSQVHAASDGYTF
abundance: .; d_gene: .; j_gene: TRBJ2-5; v_gene: TRBV30; CDR3nt: TGTGCCTGGAGTAGGTGGCCGGGCAACCAAGAGACCCAGTACTTC; CDR3aa: CAWSRWPGNQETQYF
abundance: .; d_gene: TRBD1; j_gene: TRBJ1-1; v_gene: TRBV5-1; CDR3nt: TGCGCCAGCAGCACGGGGACAGGGGTCGGGACTGAAGCTTTCTTT; CDR3aa: CASSTGTGVGTEAFF
abundance: .; d_gene: .; j_gene: TRBJ2-3; v_gene: TRBV5-6; CDR3nt: TGTGCCAGCGCCTTGGGGATTCCAGATACGCAGTATTTT; CDR3aa: CASALGIPDTQYF
abundance: .; d_gene: .; j_gene: TRBJ1-1; v_gene: TRBV4-3; CDR3nt: TGCGCCAGCAGCCAAGGGGGCAGGGGCAACACTGAAGCTTTCTTT; CDR3aa: CASSQGGRGNTEAFF
abundance: .; d_gene: TRBD1; j_gene: TRBJ1-2; v_gene: TRBV5-6; CDR3nt: TGTGCCAGCAGCTTAGGACAGGTTAGGACCTATGGCTACACCTTC; CDR3aa: CASSLGQVRTYGYTF
abundance: .; d_gene: .; j_gene: TRBJ1-2; v_gene: TRBV7-2; CDR3nt: TGTGCCAGCAGCCCTTCTACGGGGTTTAGGACCGATAACTATGGCTACACCTTC; CDR3aa: CASSPSTGFRTDNYGYTF
abundance: .; d_gene: .; j_gene: TRBJ1-1; v_gene: TRBV12-5; CDR3nt: TGTGCTAGTGGTTTGGTTTCGGGTATCGAAGCTTTCTTT; CDR3aa: CASGLVSGIEAFF
abundance: few; d_gene: .; j_gene: TRBJ1-3; v_gene: TRBV27; CDR3nt: TGTGCCAGCAGTCCTTCGGGAAACACCATATATTTT; CDR3aa: CASSPSGNTIYF
abundance: .; d_gene: .; j_gene: TRBJ1-5; v_gene: TRBV5-4; CDR3nt: TGTGCCAGCAGCTTGTATGGCAGCAATCAGCCCCAGCATTTT; CDR3aa: CASSLYGSNQPQHF
abundance: .; d_gene: .; j_gene: TRBJ1-2; v_gene: TRBV28; CDR3nt: TGTGCCAGCAGTTCTCGCGGCAGGGTGTATGGCTACACCTTC; CDR3aa: CASSSRGRVYGYTF
abundance: .; d_gene: .; j_gene: TRBJ2-1; v_gene: TRBV28; CDR3nt: TGTGCCAGCAGTTCTGGGGAAAACGAGCAGTTCTTC; CDR3aa: CASSSGENEQFF
abundance: .; d_gene: .; j_gene: TRBJ1-4; v_gene: TRBV25-1; CDR3nt: TGTGCCAGCAGTGAATTCGGGCGAACTAATGAAAAACTGTTTTTT; CDR3aa: CASSEFGRTNEKLFF
abundance: .; d_gene: TRBD1; j_gene: TRBJ1-2; v_gene: TRBV5-1; CDR3nt: TGCGCCAGCACCAGAGGCCCATCGACAGGGGACTATGGCTACACCTTC; CDR3aa: CASTRGPSTGDYGYTF
abundance: .; d_gene: .; j_gene: TRBJ1-2; v_gene: TRBV5-4; CDR3nt: TGTGCCAGCAGCAAACAGGGCGTCTTTGGCTACACCTTC; CDR3aa: CASSKQGVFGYTF
abundance: .; d_gene: .; j_gene: TRBJ1-1; v_gene: TRBV6-5; CDR3nt: TGTGCCAGCAGGAGGACTCGCGATACTCACACTGAAGCTTTCTTT; CDR3aa: CASRRTRDTHTEAFF
abundance: .; d_gene: .; j_gene: TRBJ1-2; v_gene: TRBV27; CDR3nt: TGTGCCAGCACAAACAGGGAGCGGGATGGCTACACCTTC; CDR3aa: CASTNRERDGYTF
abundance: .; d_gene: TRBD1; j_gene: TRBJ2-3; v_gene: TRBV5-6; CDR3nt: TGTGCCAGCGTAGGACAGGTTACAGATACGCAGTATTTT; CDR3aa: CASVGQVTDTQYF
abundance: .; d_gene: TRBD1; j_gene: TRBJ2-1; v_gene: TRBV30; CDR3nt: TGTGCCTGGAGTGTTTTCAGTGAAGGACAGGGGCGTTACCGAAGCTCCTACAATGAGCAGTTCTTC; CDR3aa: CAWSVFSEGQGRYRSSYNEQFF
abundance: .; d_gene: TRBD1; j_gene: TRBJ2-2; v_gene: TRBV9; CDR3nt: TGTGCCAGCAGTGGGGACAGGGGGTCTGGCACCGGGGAGCTGTTTTTT; CDR3aa: CASSGDRGSGTGELFF
abundance: .; d_gene: .; j_gene: TRBJ2-7; v_gene: TRBV28; CDR3nt: TGTGCCAGCAGTCTAGGCCCAGCGGATACCTACGAGCAGTACTTC; CDR3aa: CASSLGPADTYEQYF
abundance: .; d_gene: TRBD2; j_gene: TRBJ2-3; v_gene: TRBV7-2; CDR3nt: TGTGCCAGCAGCTACCTAGCGGGGATGCTGACAGATACGCAGTATTTT; CDR3aa: CASSYLAGMLTDTQYF